The 32 T cell receptor beta chains in this list originate from one sample, sequenced in a study of blood T cells in healthy people across ages. Primed by a sample-barcoded 5' primer and a J-beta primer mix, a second PCR proceeded for about 6 to 11 cycles. TCRdb re-analysed the 5' RACE reads in MiXCR, keeping a single row per CDR3 protein. This sample has roughly 1.5 million distinct CDR3 sequences, with roughly 43% found just once. The sequenced sample consisted of blood. The receptor set was obtained from a woman under 30 in good health.

This clonotype occurred a few times. The V call is TRBV10-3, the J call TRBJ2-3, with 10 bases aligning to TRBD1. This CDR3 contains 13 residues. The V gene end was trimmed by 9 bases and the J gene end by 6 bases; junction bases not matched to a gene: 6. Germline V lookup: CDR1 ENHRY, CDR2 SYGVKD. The CDR3 spells CAITGTGADTQYF. The DNA of the CDR3 is TGTGCCATAACCGGGACAGGGGCGGATACGCAGTATTTT.

As for this clonotype: Relative to the germline gene, one junction end is altered; a read error may explain this. The V call is TRBV6-6, the J call TRBJ1-1; possible D gene TRBD1, 6 bases. The CDR3 covers 14 residues. Per germline, CDR1 MNHNY and CDR2 SVGAGI (reference sequence). CDR3 in DNA: TGTGCCGGCAGCACCACAGGGTTGACCACTGGAGCTTTCTTT. Protein product: CAGSTTGLTTGAFF.

V and J are TRBV4-2 and TRBJ1-2; D gene uncertain. In germline, CDR1 is LGHNA, CDR2 YNFKEQ. Trimming stripped 0 bases from V and 4 bases from J, with 9 bases between. The CDR3 contains 14 residues. The DNA of the CDR3 is TGTGCCAGCAGCCAAGATGCTGATCGCTATGGCTACACCTTC. Translated: CASSQDADRYGYTF.

The chain carries TRBV7-2 and TRBJ2-1; D ambiguous. The CDR3 runs to 14 residues. Germline values: CDR1 SGHTA, CDR2 FQGNSA. The V and J ends lost 8 bases and 0 bases respectively, with 11 bases between them. As DNA, the CDR3 is TGTGCCAGCCAACTACACAGCTCCTACAATGAGCAGTTCTTC. Translation gives CASQLHSSYNEQFF. The whole variable domain, filled in from reference TRBV7-2 and TRBJ2-1, reads GAGVSQSPSNKVTEKGKDVELRCDPISGHTALYWYRQSLGQGLEFLIYFQGNSAPDKSGLPSDRFSAERTGGSVSTLTIQRTQQEDSAVYLCASQLHSSYNEQFFGPGTRLTVL.

With regard to this clonotype: A junction boundary mismatches the germline segment, possibly from a read error. J is TRBJ2-3 and V is TRBV12-3 or TRBV12-4, with 8 bases fitting TRBD1. This CDR3 spans 15 amino acids. Written as DNA, the CDR3 is TGTGCCGGCAGACTGACAGGGGCAGGCGCAGATACGCAGTATTTT. Encoded protein: CAGRLTGAGADTQYF.

The J gene is TRBJ2-5, the V gene TRBV4-3; D is perhaps TRBD2 (5 bases). The J call may be incorrect, as the DNA end agrees better with TRBJ2-7. The CDR3 has 17 amino acids. From germline, CDR1 is LGHNA and CDR2 YSLEER. The CDR3 bases are TGCGCCAGCAGCCAAGACGCAACTAGTTTCCCTTCTGCCGAGCAGTACTTC. Amino acid sequence: CASSQDATSFPSAEQYF.

This clonotype was counted only a few times. The chain links TRBV28 to TRBJ2-3, with D hard to call. The germline V gene encodes CDR1 MDHEN and CDR2 SYDVKM. V was cut by 3 bases and J by 2 bases, with 12 bases left in between. The CDR3 loop spans 15 amino acids. This CDR3 reads CASSLARTLTDTQYF. The CDR3 DNA reads as TGTGCCAGCAGTTTGGCTAGGACCCTCACAGATACGCAGTATTTT.

Comment on this clonotype: Compared with germline, one end of the junction differs, possibly owing to a read error. The chain joins TRBV5-1 to TRBJ2-3, with 7 bases identical to TRBD2. Germline V CDR1 and CDR2: SGHRS, YFSETQ. CDR3 length: 14 residues. CDR3 protein: CASGLGGITDTQYF. For the CDR3, the DNA is TGCGCCAGCGGCTTGGGAGGGATCACAGATACGCAGTATTTT.

This clonotype was observed once. The chain recombines TRBV29-1 with TRBJ1-2; no definite D call. CDR1 is SQVTM, CDR2 ANQGSEA, per germline. V lost 4 bases, J lost 6 bases, and 15 bases lay in between. The CDR3 contains 13 residues. In DNA, the CDR3 is TGCAGCGTTGTGCCTTTGTACGGGGATGGCTACACCTTC. Its protein product is CSVVPLYGDGYTF.

This clonotype was counted ten times or more. The V call is TRBV10-3, the J call TRBJ1-2; D gene uncertain. CDR1 is ENHRY, CDR2 SYGVKD, per germline. This CDR3 is 13 amino acids long. V lost 0 bases, J lost 0 bases, and 2 bases lay in between. The CDR3: CAISESANYGYTF. CDR3 sequence (DNA): TGTGCCATCAGTGAGTCGGCTAACTATGGCTACACCTTC.

The CDR3 loop reads CSARVSGYYEQYF. The CDR3 nucleotides are TGCAGTGCTAGAGTTTCGGGGTACTACGAGCAGTACTTC. The chain combines TRBV20-1 with TRBJ2-7, with a possible D match to TRBD2 (5 bases). CDR3 length equals 13 residues. The germline gives CDR1 DFQATT, CDR2 SNEGSKA (reference sequence). V dropped 1 base and J dropped 3 bases, with 10 bases sitting between them.

This chain uses TRBV9 with TRBJ1-2, with 10 positions matching TRBD1. Germline values: CDR1 SGDLS, CDR2 YYNGEE. CDR3 length equals 15 residues. The V and J ends lost 0 bases and 8 bases, in that order; junction bases with no gene match: 7. The CDR3 nucleotides read TGTGCCAGCAGCGTAGTGCCGACAGGGGGCGAAGGCTACACCTTC. This encodes CASSVVPTGGEGYTF.

This clonotype came up a few times. The rearrangement joins TRBV6-7 to TRBJ2-1, with TRBD2 matching over 7 bases. TRBV6-7 is known as an ORF, though its function is uncertain. V lost 10 bases and J lost 1; bases outside the gene matches: 7. This CDR3 has 14 amino acids. The CDR3: CANRGAGSYNEQFF. The CDR3 DNA is TGTGCCAACCGGGGAGCGGGGTCCTACAATGAGCAGTTCTTC.

The J gene is TRBJ1-2, the V gene TRBV4-1; D not resolved. The CDR3 has 14 amino acids. The V gene's germline CDR1 is MGHRA and CDR2 YSYEKL. Trimming stripped 0 bases from V and 5 bases from J, with 10 bases between. The CDR3 DNA reads as TGCGCCAGCAGCCAAGATGGATGGGTGTATGGCTACACCTTC. Protein product: CASSQDGWVYGYTF.

This clonotype was counted only a few times. This chain joins TRBV7-9 and TRBJ2-2; 8 nucleotides agree with TRBD2. J was trimmed by 1 base and V by 5 bases; bases with no gene match: 3. Looked up from germline, CDR1 is SEHNR and CDR2 is FQNEAQ (reference sequence). The CDR3 length is 15 residues. This CDR3 is CASSASGRNTGELFF. The CDR3 DNA follows: TGTGCCAGCAGCGCCAGCGGGAGGAACACCGGGGAGCTGTTTTTT.

This clonotype showed up just a few times. The chain is built from TRBV27 and TRBJ1-4, with a possible D match to TRBD1 (6 bases). The germline CDR1 and CDR2 sequences are MNHEY and SMNVEV (reference sequence). The V end was cut by 1 base, the J end by 5 bases, with 20 bases between. This CDR3 has 18 amino acids. In DNA form, the CDR3 reads TGTGCCAGCAGTTTATGGGGGCTTACAAGGCCAGGGAATGAAAAACTGTTTTTT. Translating it yields CASSLWGLTRPGNEKLFF.

This chain connects TRBV4-3 to TRBJ2-1; the D gene is possibly TRBD2 (6 bases). This CDR3 is 15 amino acids long. Between the trimmed V and J ends, which lost 1 base and 10 bases, there was a span of 17 bases. Germline assignment: CDR1 LGHNA and CDR2 YSLEER. The CDR3 spells CASSQGASAAYEQFF. The CDR3 region has the DNA TGCGCCAGCAGCCAAGGGGCTAGCGCGGCCTACGAGCAGTTCTTC.

The CDR3 DNA is TGTGCCAGCAGGAGACGGGGGATCAGGGAGTATTTT. Encoded protein: CASRRRGIREYF. The chain recombines TRBV6-5 with TRBJ2-3; TRBD2 might be the D (6 bases). Deletions cut 6 bases from V and 13 bases from J, with 17 bases between. In germline, CDR1 is MNHEY, CDR2 SVGAGI. This CDR3 is built from 12 residues.

J is TRBJ1-1 and V is TRBV7-2, with D perhaps matching TRBD1 (5 bases). Germline V gene lookup returns CDR1 SGHTA and CDR2 FQGNSA. V was cut by 2 bases and J by 8 bases, with 18 bases left in between. CDR3 length: 15 amino acids. In nucleotides, the CDR3 is TGTGCCAGCAGCTTAAGTCGGGGACCCCTTAGGGAAGCTTTCTTT. Translated, it gives CASSLSRGPLREAFF.

This chain links TRBV11-3 with TRBJ1-1, with a possible D match to TRBD1 (5 bases). Trimming cost V 5 bases and J 0 bases, with 13 bases left between them. This CDR3 has 15 amino acids. CDR1 is SGHNT and CDR2 is YENEEA in the germline V gene. CDR3 sequence reads: CASSPSAGMNTEAFF. The CDR3, as DNA: TGTGCCAGCAGCCCCTCTGCAGGGATGAACACTGAAGCTTTCTTT.

CDR3 DNA: TGTGCCAGCAGCTTAGCTGGGGTGACAGGGAGAAATATCCATGAGCAGTTCTTC. Translated, it gives CASSLAGVTGRNIHEQFF. The chain uses TRBV7-6 and TRBJ2-1, with 7 bases aligning to TRBD1. The CDR3 contains 18 residues. Germline CDR1 SGHVS, CDR2 FNYEAQ. V dropped 0 bases and J dropped 8; count of bases not matched to a gene: 16.

The chain has TRBV12-3 or TRBV12-4 and TRBJ1-1; D might be TRBD1 (5 bases). The CDR3 consists of 14 residues. V dropped 2 bases and J dropped 8 bases, with 15 bases sitting between them. The CDR3 spells CASSLRQNTLEAFF. CDR3 in DNA: TGTGCCAGCAGTTTAAGACAGAACACGCTGGAAGCTTTCTTT.

A few counts support this clonotype. The chain joins TRBV4-1 to TRBJ2-1; D uncertain. The V gene's germline CDR1 is MGHRA and CDR2 YSYEKL. The germline V and J ends were trimmed by 5 bases and 8 bases, with 13 bases remaining between them. CDR3 length equals 13 residues. The DNA for the CDR3 is TGCGCCAGCAGCTCAAGACACCCCCATGAGCAGTTCTTC. It codes for CASSSRHPHEQFF.

A remark on this clonotype: One end of the junction does not line up with germline, which may come from a read error. The chain is built from TRBV6-1 and TRBJ1-2; D not certain. Germline V gene data show CDR1 as MNHNS and CDR2 as SASEGT. The CDR3 length is 12 residues. CDR3: CAGSTAGDGYTF. CDR3 nucleotide sequence: TGTGCCGGCAGTACAGCCGGAGATGGCTACACCTTC.

A few counts support this clonotype. This chain joins TRBV29-1 and TRBJ2-4; D not resolved. Germline V lookup: CDR1 SQVTM, CDR2 ANQGSEA. The CDR3 has 14 amino acids. The germline V and J ends were trimmed by 4 bases and 0 bases, with 10 bases remaining between them. In DNA form, the CDR3 reads TGCAGCGTTGGGGCGCGACAAGCCAAAAACATTCAGTACTTC. This sequence encodes CSVGARQAKNIQYF.

The J gene is TRBJ2-3, the V gene TRBV3-1; 10 nucleotides align to TRBD2. V dropped 1 base and J dropped 6; count of bases not matched to a gene: 7. From germline, CDR1 is LGHDT and CDR2 YNNKEL (reference sequence). This CDR3 contains 16 residues. In nucleotides, the CDR3 is TGTGCCAGCAGCCAAGGTTGGACTAGCGGTCTCGATACGCAGTATTTT. Its protein product is CASSQGWTSGLDTQYF.

The V call is TRBV3-1, the J call TRBJ1-6; D uncertain. The germline gives CDR1 LGHDT, CDR2 YNNKEL (reference sequence). The V gene lost 8 bases and the J gene lost 10 bases, with 18 bases spanning the gap. This CDR3 is 14 amino acids long. The CDR3 region is CASAPRDAESPLHF. In DNA form, the CDR3 reads TGTGCCAGCGCACCGCGGGATGCAGAATCACCCCTCCACTTT.

This clonotype was counted many times. This chain joins TRBV29-1 and TRBJ2-1, with TRBD1 as a possible D gene (5 bases). Per the germline V gene, CDR1 is SQVTM and CDR2 is ANQGSEA. The V end lost 1 base, the J end lost 6 bases, and 13 bases lay between the germline ends. This CDR3 has 14 amino acids. The CDR3 nucleotides are TGCAGCGTTGAAGGTCGTGCAGGGTTCAATGAGCAGTTCTTC. Protein: CSVEGRAGFNEQFF.

J is TRBJ2-3 and V is TRBV6-5; no reliable D call. The V end was cut by 5 bases, the J end by 6 bases, with 15 bases between. There are 14 residues in the CDR3. The germline V gene has CDR1 MNHEY and CDR2 SVGAGI. CDR3 protein: CASSDGGPIDTQYF. The CDR3, as DNA: TGTGCCAGCAGTGACGGCGGCCCTATCGATACGCAGTATTTT.

J is TRBJ2-3 and V is TRBV2; D gene uncertain. CDR3 length: 14 residues. The germline V gene encodes CDR1 SNHLY and CDR2 FYNNEI. The V gene lost 5 bases and the J gene lost 4 bases, with 13 bases spanning the gap. The CDR3 nucleotides are TGTGCCAGCAGTTCTCACATCTTTGCAGATACGCAGTATTTT. It is translated as CASSSHIFADTQYF.

A word on this clonotype: The germline gene is not matched at one end of the junction; a read error may be the cause. As DNA, the CDR3 is TGTGCCAGCAGCTACAGTCACCGGGGCAGGTACAAGGAGCAGTTCTTC. Translated: CASSYSHRGRYKEQFF. This chain uses TRBV7-6 with TRBJ2-1; D is perhaps TRBD1 or TRBD2 (5 bases each). This CDR3 has 16 residues. Germline V lookup: CDR1 SGHVS, CDR2 FNYEAQ.

This chain links TRBV6-1 with TRBJ2-6; perhaps TRBD1 as D (6 bases). Germline CDR1 MNHNS, CDR2 SASEGT. Trimming cost V 7 bases and J 0 bases, with 7 bases left between them. This CDR3 is 14 amino acids long. The CDR3 region is CASMTGSGANVLTF. CDR3 nucleotide sequence: TGTGCCAGCATGACAGGCTCTGGGGCCAACGTCCTGACTTTC.